The present T cell receptor (beta chain) was sequenced within a study of PD-1 blockade in classical Hodgkin lymphoma. Overall study findings and caveats: Factors driving the repertoire differences, possibly disease activity or prior therapy, remain undefined. Diminished baseline TCR diversity has been reported in newly diagnosed patients relative to healthy donors.

No patient escaped relapse after autologous stem cell transplantation, and brentuximab vedotin exposure varied. Using immunoSEQ multiplex PCR, the repertoire was profiled, and TCRdb retains in-frame clones only, with some absent. The profile covers about 40,000 clones, with about two thirds appearing a single time and about 3% taken by the ten largest. This CDR3 is built from 14 residues. Deletions cut 6 bases from V and 0 bases from J, with 12 bases between. The germline gives CDR1 SGDLS, CDR2 YYNGEE. This clone turned up a few times. Its antigen is not known. The source of this sequence is a human donor with classical Hodgkin lymphoma. The material was peripheral blood mononuclear cells (PBMCs), obtained at baseline. J is TRBJ1-1 and V is TRBV9, with TRBD1 as a possible D gene (6 bases). Here the CDR3 DNA reads TGTGCCAGCACCCGACAGGTTATGAACACTGAAGCTTTCTTT. Encoded protein: CASTRQVMNTEAFF.